A selection of T cell receptor beta chains follows, all from one sample in a study of blood T cell repertoires in COVID-19. Sequenced by immunoSEQ multiplex PCR; TCRdb stores in-frame clones only, minus some. Of fewer than 300,000 clones listed, less than 85% are singletons. Sequencing was performed on PBMCs or T cells enriched from blood (not recorded which). These receptors were taken from a woman aged 45-59 years who had recovered from COVID-19. Each CDR3 is given with its conserved first and last residue. The order of the fields is V gene, J gene, D gene, clone size, CDR3 DNA, CDR3 protein. A D gene is named only where the DNA matches it firmly. Expanded clones are given a class, and other clones once, few, many or no size at all.

TRBV5-1	TRBJ1-5	-	-	TGCGCCAGCAGCGTGGACGGTAGCAATCAGCCCCAGCATTTT	CASSVDGSNQPQHF
TRBV19	TRBJ1-2	TRBD1	-	TGTGCCAGTAGTACACAGGGGGCGGGTGGCTACACCTTC	CASSTQGAGGYTF
TRBV19	TRBJ1-5	TRBD1	-	TGTGCCAGTGCATCAGGGGGCGGGCAGCCCCAGCATTTT	CASASGGGQPQHF
TRBV25-1	TRBJ1-2	TRBD1	-	TGTGCCAGCAGTGAACCCTTGGGACAGCCTATCTATGGCTACACCTTC	CASSEPLGQPIYGYTF
TRBV25-1	TRBJ2-2	TRBD1	once	TGTGCCAGCAGTGGAAGCTTAGGACAGGGCAGGACCGGGGAGCTGTTTTTT	CASSGSLGQGRTGELFF
TRBV6-1	TRBJ2-5	TRBD1	once	TGTGCCAGCAGTGAGCTCCAAGGACAGGGGGCATCCCAAGAGACCCAGTACTTC	CASSELQGQGASQETQYF
TRBV5-1	TRBJ2-7	TRBD2	once	TGCGCCAGCAGCTTTCTAGCGGGGGGCCCTATCTACGAGCAGTACTTC	CASSFLAGGPIYEQYF
TRBV29-1	TRBJ2-5	-	-	TGCAGCGTTGAAGCGACAGGAAAAGAGACCCAGTACTTC	CSVEATGKETQYF
TRBV14	TRBJ1-1	-	-	TGTGCCAGCAGCCAAGATCTGGGAGTCCTAATGAACACTGAAGCTTTCTTT	CASSQDLGVLMNTEAFF
TRBV7-9	TRBJ2-2	TRBD1	-	TGTGCCAGCAGCCCAGGGACAGGGACCGGGGAGCTGTTTTTT	CASSPGTGTGELFF
TRBV5-5	TRBJ1-2	TRBD1	-	TGTGCCAGCAGCTGGCAGGGGGCAGAGATCGGTGGCTACACCTTC	CASSWQGAEIGGYTF
TRBV5-1	TRBJ2-7	-	-	TGCGCCAGCAGCCCTGACATCTACGAGCAGTACTTC	CASSPDIYEQYF
TRBV28	TRBJ1-5	TRBD1	-	TGTGCCAGCACAGAAATAGCGGGACAGAATAGCAATCAGCCCCAGCATTTT	CASTEIAGQNSNQPQHF
TRBV27	TRBJ1-2	TRBD1	-	TGTGCCAGCAGTAAGGGGGCGGGTGGCTACACCTTC	CASSKGAGGYTF
TRBV12-3/TRBV12-4	TRBJ1-3	TRBD1	-	TGTGCCAGCAAGGACCAGGGGGTTAGCACCATATATTTT	CASKDQGVSTIYF
TRBV12-3/TRBV12-4	TRBJ1-1	TRBD1	-	TGTGCCAGCAGAGGGACAGGGAACACTGAAGCTTTCTTT	CASRGTGNTEAFF
TRBV18	TRBJ1-2	-	few	TGTGCCAGCTCACCCCGTTTGAGGCTAGGTGGCTACACCTTC	CASSPRLRLGGYTF
TRBV6-5	TRBJ1-4	-	-	TGTGCCAGCAGTTATATCCGTAGGGGACTGTTTTTT	CASSYIRRGLFF
TRBV28	TRBJ1-5	-	-	TGTGCCAGCAGACAGTGGGCAGGGGGCAATCAGCCCCAGCATTTT	CASRQWAGGNQPQHF
TRBV14	TRBJ1-1	TRBD1	few	TGTGCCAGCAGCCAAGCCCGACAGGGAGCGAGTGCTGAAGCTTTCTTT	CASSQARQGASAEAFF
TRBV11-3	TRBJ1-1	-	few	TGTGCCAGCGGGGGGGTAGGCACTGAAGCTTTCTTT	CASGGVGTEAFF
TRBV5-5	TRBJ1-3	-	-	TGTGCCAGCAGCTTGGACTGGGCTGTCGGAAACACCATATATTTT	CASSLDWAVGNTIYF
TRBV30	TRBJ1-1	-	-	TGTGCCTGGACGGGAGGGGGTACACTAGAAGCTTTCTTT	CAWTGGGTLEAFF
TRBV9	TRBJ1-2	TRBD1	-	TGTGCCAGCAGCGTAGGGACAGGGGATGGCTACACCTTC	CASSVGTGDGYTF
TRBV4-3	TRBJ2-1	TRBD2	-	TGCGCCAGCAGCCAAGATCCTAGCGGGAGTCCAATCCCCCAGCAGTTCTTC	CASSQDPSGSPIPQQFF
TRBV27	TRBJ2-2	TRBD1	-	TGTGCCAGCAGTCCGGGGACAGCAAGGGAGCTGTTTTTT	CASSPGTARELFF